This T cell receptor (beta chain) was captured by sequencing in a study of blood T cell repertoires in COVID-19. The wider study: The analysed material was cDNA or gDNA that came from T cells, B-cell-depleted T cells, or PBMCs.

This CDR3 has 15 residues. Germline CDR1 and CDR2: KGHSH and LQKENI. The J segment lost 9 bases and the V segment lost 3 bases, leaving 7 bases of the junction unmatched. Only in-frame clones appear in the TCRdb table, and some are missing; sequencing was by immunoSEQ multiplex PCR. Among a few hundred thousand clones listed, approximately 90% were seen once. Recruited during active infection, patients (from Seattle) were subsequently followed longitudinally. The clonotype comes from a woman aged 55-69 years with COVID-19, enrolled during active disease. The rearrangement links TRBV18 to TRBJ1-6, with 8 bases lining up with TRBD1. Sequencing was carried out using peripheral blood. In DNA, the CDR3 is TGTGCCAGCTCACCTCTAGGACAGGGTGGTTCACCCCTCCACTTT. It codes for CASSPLGQGGSPLHF. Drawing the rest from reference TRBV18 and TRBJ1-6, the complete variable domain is NAGVMQNPRHLVRRRGQEARLRCSPMKGHSHVYWYRQLPEEGLKFMVYLQKENIIDESGMPKERFSAEFPKEGPSILRIQQVVRGDSAAYFCASSPLGQGGSPLHFGNGTRLTVT.